This TCR beta chain derives from a study of shared clonotypes between healthy human individuals. As for the study in general: Used for every donor were three CD4 naive, three CD4 memory, two CD8 naive and one CD8 memory plate. Whole-study results and caveats: Non-shared clonotypes had lower generation probabilities than those shared by all four donors.

Each of the donors was a healthy adult who was HIV-negative and had not had a recent acute infection or vaccination. A note on this clone: Its antigen is unidentified. The same CDR3 also results from other DNA sequences found in this sample.

V lost 2 bases and J 1 base, leaving 6 bases between the germline ends. Germline CDR1 KGHSH, CDR2 LQKENI. There are 15 residues in the CDR3. When replicate PCRs were run on sorted subsets, they used around 200 ng DNA, approximately 33,000 T cell genomes. Method: immunoSEQ multiplex PCR; TCRdb's copy keeps in-frame clones and lacks some. The repertoire holds more than 2 million clones, with roughly 95% as singletons. Sequencing used naive CD4+ T cells sorted from blood. The subset is: CD45RA+ positively selected. The sequence was collected from a man aged 18 to 35 in good health. V is TRBV18 and J is TRBJ2-6; D call uncertain. The CDR3 nucleotides read TGTGCCAGCTCACCAGGTTCTTCTGGGGCCAACGTCCTGACTTTC. This codes for CASSPGSSGANVLTF.